This T cell receptor beta chain was recovered during a study of T cells after somatic rescue of genetic block. The V gene's germline CDR1 is MNHEY and CDR2 SMNVEV (reference sequence). The CDR3 covers 15 residues. V lost 2 bases and J lost 3, with 11 bases in between. Profiling relied on immunoSEQ multiplex PCR, and the TCRdb table lists in-frame clones only, not all of them. This repertoire shows some 70,000 clones, just over 90% found once; its top ten account for around 2.8%. This sequence joins TRBV27 and TRBJ1-5, with a tentative D call TRBD1 (5 bases). This clonotype was sampled from a man aged 25 to 40. Input material: peripheral blood mononuclear cells (PBMCs). CDR3 DNA sequence: TGTGCCAGCAGTTTAGTGGGGGAAGACAATCAGCCCCAGCATTTT. Translating it yields CASSLVGEDNQPQHF.